This T cell receptor beta chain appears in the sequencing data of a study of shared clonotypes between healthy human individuals. Study in general: Each donor had three CD4 naive, three CD4 memory, two CD8 naive and one CD8 memory plate.

Study outcomes and limitations: Rarefaction exposed incomplete sorted-subset sequencing despite large depth.

About this clone: Its antigen is unidentified.

Profiled with immunoSEQ multiplex PCR; TCRdb holds only in-frame clones, not every one. Of roughly 2 million clones listed, nearly 97% are singletons. The CDR3 extends over 12 amino acids. The germline V and J ends were trimmed by 7 bases and 2 bases, with 6 bases remaining between them. CDR1 SQVTM and CDR2 ANQGSEA come from the germline V gene. The rearrangement links TRBV29-1 to TRBJ2-6; D ambiguous. The sequencing sample was made of naive CD4+ T cells sorted from blood. As for subset: CD45RA+ positively selected. The sequence derives from a man younger than 35 in good health. The CDR3 loop is CSASTGANVLTF. The CDR3 DNA reads TGCAGCGCTTCAACTGGGGCCAACGTCCTGACTTTC.